The entry that follows covers one T cell receptor beta chain sequence. Other DNA sequences in the sample encode the same CDR3. These data come from a study of blood T cell repertoires in COVID-19. Looking at the study overall: The samples span acute and convalescent COVID-19 from the United States, Italy and Spain. Sample material is recorded as cDNA or gDNA derived from T cells, B-cell-depleted T cells, or PBMCs.

Assay: immunoSEQ multiplex PCR; the TCRdb copy retains only in-frame clones and omits some. The repertoire has about 200,000 clones, over 75% of them found once; the top ten carry approximately 5.6%. Germline V CDR1 and CDR2: SGHRS, YFSETQ. The CDR3 covers 15 residues. The V and J ends lost 0 bases and 4 bases, in that order; junction bases with no gene match: 7. The sequence came from a woman aged 35 to 49 who had recovered from COVID-19. Sequenced: peripheral blood. The V gene is TRBV5-1, the J gene TRBJ2-7; 7 bases map to TRBD1. The CDR3 sequence is CASSLGAGGRYEQYF. In DNA, the CDR3 is TGCGCCAGCAGCTTGGGGGCAGGGGGTAGGTACGAGCAGTACTTC.